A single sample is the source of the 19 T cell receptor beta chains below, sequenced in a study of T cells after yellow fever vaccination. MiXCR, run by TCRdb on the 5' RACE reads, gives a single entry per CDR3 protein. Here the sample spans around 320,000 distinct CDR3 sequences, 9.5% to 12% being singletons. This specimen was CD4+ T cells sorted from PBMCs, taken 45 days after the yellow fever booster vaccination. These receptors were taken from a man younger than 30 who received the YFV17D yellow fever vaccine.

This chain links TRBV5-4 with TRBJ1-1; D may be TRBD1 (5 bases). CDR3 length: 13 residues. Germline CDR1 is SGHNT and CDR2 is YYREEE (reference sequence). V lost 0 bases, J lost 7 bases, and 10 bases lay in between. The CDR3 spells CASSLGQFYEAFF. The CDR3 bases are TGTGCCAGCAGCTTGGGACAGTTCTATGAAGCTTTCTTT.

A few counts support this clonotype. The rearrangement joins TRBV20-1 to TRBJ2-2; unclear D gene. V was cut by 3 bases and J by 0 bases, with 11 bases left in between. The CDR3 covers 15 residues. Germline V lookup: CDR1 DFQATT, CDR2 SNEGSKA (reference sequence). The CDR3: CSARGGIANTGELFF. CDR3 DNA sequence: TGCAGTGCTAGGGGTGGGATCGCGAACACCGGGGAGCTGTTTTTT.

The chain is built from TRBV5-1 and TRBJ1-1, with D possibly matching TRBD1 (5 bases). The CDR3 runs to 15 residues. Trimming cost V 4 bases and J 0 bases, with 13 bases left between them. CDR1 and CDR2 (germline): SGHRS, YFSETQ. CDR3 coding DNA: TGCGCCAGCAGCACCGGGACGGACATGAACACTGAAGCTTTCTTT. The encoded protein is CASSTGTDMNTEAFF. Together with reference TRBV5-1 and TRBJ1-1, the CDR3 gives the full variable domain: KAGVTQTPRYLIKTRGQQVTLSCSPISGHRSVSWYQQTPGQGLQFLFEYFSETQRNKGNFPGRFSGRQFSNSRSEMNVSTLELGDSALYLCASSTGTDMNTEAFFGQGTRLTVV.

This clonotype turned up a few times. The CDR3: CASSSGARMQETQYF. CDR3 coding DNA: TGTGCCAGCAGTTCCGGGGCCAGGATGCAAGAGACCCAGTACTTC. V is TRBV27 and J is TRBJ2-5; either TRBD1 or TRBD2 may supply D (5 bases each). Germline CDR1 is MNHEY and CDR2 is SMNVEV (reference sequence). This CDR3 region has 15 residues. Trimming removed 4 bases at V and 2 bases at J, with 14 bases between.

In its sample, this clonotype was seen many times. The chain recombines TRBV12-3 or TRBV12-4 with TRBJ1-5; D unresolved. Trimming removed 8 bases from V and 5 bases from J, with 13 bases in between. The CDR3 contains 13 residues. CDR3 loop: CASRRRADQPQHF. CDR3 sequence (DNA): TGTGCCAGCCGCCGGAGGGCGGATCAGCCCCAGCATTTT.

The CDR3 DNA reads as TGCGCCAGCAGAGGGGCGTACAGCTATGGCTACACCTTC. Protein product: CASRGAYSYGYTF. The chain recombines TRBV5-1 with TRBJ1-2; D may be TRBD1 (5 bases). This CDR3 comprises 13 residues. Germline CDR1 reads SGHRS; CDR2 reads YFSETQ. V was clipped by 5 bases and J by 4 bases, with 12 bases between them.

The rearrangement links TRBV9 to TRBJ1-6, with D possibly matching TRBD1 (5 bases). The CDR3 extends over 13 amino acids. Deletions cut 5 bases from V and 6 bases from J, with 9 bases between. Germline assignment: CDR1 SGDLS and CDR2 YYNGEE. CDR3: CASSTGPNSPLHF. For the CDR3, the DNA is TGTGCCAGCAGTACGGGGCCTAATTCACCCCTCCACTTT.

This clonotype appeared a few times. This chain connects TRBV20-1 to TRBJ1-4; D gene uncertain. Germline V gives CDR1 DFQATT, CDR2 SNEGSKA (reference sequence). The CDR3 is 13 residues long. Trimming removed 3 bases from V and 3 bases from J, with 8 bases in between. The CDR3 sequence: CSARRMPNEKLFF. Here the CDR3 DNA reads TGCAGTGCTAGGCGTATGCCTAATGAAAAACTGTTTTTT.

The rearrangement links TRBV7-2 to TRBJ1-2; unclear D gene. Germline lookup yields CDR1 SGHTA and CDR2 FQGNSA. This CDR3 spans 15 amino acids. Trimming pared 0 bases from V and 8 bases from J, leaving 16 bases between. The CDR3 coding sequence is TGTGCCAGCAGCTTAGCAGGGTCCGCTTTGGTAGGCTACACCTTC. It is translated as CASSLAGSALVGYTF.

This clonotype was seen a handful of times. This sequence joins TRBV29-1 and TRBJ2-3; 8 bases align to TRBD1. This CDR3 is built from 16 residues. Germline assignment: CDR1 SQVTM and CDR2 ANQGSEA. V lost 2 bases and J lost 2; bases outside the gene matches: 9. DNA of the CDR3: TGCAGCGTTGAAAGGGTCAGGGGGCTAAACACAGATACGCAGTATTTT. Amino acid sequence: CSVERVRGLNTDTQYF.

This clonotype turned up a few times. The CDR3 is CASSQDPTLNYGYTF. DNA for the CDR3: TGCGCCAGCAGCCAAGATCCCACCCTTAACTATGGCTACACCTTC. The chain uses TRBV4-1 and TRBJ1-2; no reliable D call. The CDR3 runs 15 residues. V was pared by 0 bases and J by 1 base, with 9 bases between. CDR1 and CDR2 (germline): MGHRA, YSYEKL.

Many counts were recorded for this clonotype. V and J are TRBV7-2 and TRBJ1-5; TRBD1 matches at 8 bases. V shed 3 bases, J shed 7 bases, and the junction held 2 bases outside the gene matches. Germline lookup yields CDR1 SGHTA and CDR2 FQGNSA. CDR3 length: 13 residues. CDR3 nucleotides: TGTGCCAGCAGCTTGACAGGGGAACAGCCCCAGCATTTT. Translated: CASSLTGEQPQHF.

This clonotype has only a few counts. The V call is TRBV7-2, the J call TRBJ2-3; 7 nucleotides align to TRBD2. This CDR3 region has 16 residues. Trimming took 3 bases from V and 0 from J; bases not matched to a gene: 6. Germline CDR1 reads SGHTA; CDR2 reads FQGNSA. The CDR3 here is CASSLWGGYSTDTQYF. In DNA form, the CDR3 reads TGTGCCAGCAGCTTGTGGGGGGGGTATAGCACAGATACGCAGTATTTT. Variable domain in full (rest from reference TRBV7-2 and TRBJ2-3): GAGVSQSPSNKVTEKGKDVELRCDPISGHTALYWYRQSLGQGLEFLIYFQGNSAPDKSGLPSDRFSAERTGGSVSTLTIQRTQQEDSAVYLCASSLWGGYSTDTQYFGPGTRLTVL.

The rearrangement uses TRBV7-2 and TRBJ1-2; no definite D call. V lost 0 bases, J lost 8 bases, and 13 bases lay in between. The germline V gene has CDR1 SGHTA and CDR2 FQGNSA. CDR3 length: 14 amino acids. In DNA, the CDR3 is TGTGCCAGCAGCTTAGCGTCGACCGATGGGGGCTACACCTTC. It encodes CASSLASTDGGYTF.

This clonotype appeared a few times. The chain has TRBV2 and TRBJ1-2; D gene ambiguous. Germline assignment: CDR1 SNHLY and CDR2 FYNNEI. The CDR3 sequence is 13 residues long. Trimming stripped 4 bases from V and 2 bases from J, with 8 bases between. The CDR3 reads CASSGRANYGYTF. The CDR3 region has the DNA TGTGCCAGCAGTGGAAGGGCAAACTATGGCTACACCTTC.

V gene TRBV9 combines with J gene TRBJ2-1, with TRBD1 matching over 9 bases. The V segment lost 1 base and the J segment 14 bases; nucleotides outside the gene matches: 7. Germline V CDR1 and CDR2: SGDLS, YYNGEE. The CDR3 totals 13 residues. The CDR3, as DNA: TGTGCCAGCAGCGTACTGGACAGGGGTGTTGAGTTCTTC. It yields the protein CASSVLDRGVEFF.

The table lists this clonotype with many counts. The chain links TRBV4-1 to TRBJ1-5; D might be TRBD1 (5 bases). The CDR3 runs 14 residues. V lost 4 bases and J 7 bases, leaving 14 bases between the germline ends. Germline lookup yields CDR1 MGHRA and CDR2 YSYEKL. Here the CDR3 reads CASSPLGEKQPQHF. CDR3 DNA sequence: TGCGCCAGCAGCCCCCTGGGGGAGAAGCAGCCCCAGCATTTT.

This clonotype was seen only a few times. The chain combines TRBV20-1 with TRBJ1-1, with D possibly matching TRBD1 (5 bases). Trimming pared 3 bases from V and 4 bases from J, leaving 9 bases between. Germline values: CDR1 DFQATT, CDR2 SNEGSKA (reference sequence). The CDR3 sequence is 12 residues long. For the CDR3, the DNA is TGCAGTGCTAGCAGGGTGGGCACTGAAGCTTTCTTT. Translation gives CSASRVGTEAFF.

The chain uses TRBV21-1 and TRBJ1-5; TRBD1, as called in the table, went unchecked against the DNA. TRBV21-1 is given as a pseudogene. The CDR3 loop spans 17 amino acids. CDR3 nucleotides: TGTGCCAGCAGCAAAGTCGCTAAGGACAGGGGTTATCAGCCCCAGCATTTT. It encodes CASSKVAKDRGYQPQHF.